This TCR beta chain comes out of a study of blood T cell repertoires in COVID-19. Trimming took 1 base from V and 4 from J; bases not matched to a gene: 9. This CDR3 spans 16 amino acids. In germline, CDR1 is MGHRA, CDR2 YSYEKL. The repertoire was sequenced with immunoSEQ multiplex PCR; TCRdb's copy has only in-frame clones and lacks some. The top ten clones hold 4.2% of a sample with 200,000 to 300,000 clones, roughly 84% of them seen once. Sample: peripheral blood. The sequence derives from a man in his 60s with acute or convalescent COVID-19. The genes are TRBV4-1 and TRBJ1-1; TRBD1 agrees at 7 bases. The CDR3 coding sequence is TGCGCCAGCAGCCAAGTAGCAGGGGGATCGAGCACTGAAGCTTTCTTT. It yields the protein CASSQVAGGSSTEAFF.